What follows are 26 T cell receptor beta chains derived from one specimen sequenced in a study of T cells in tuberculosis. Sequencing was performed with immunoSEQ multiplex PCR; in TCRdb, only in-frame clones are kept and a portion is missing. Here the sample spans nearly 60,000 clones, approximately 85% being singletons. Sorting used thawed, overnight-rested PBMC stained with anti-CD3, a viability dye and GMM-loaded CD1B tetramer. The CD1B tetramers carried C32 glucose monomycolate purified from Rhodococcus equi. Sequencing was carried out using CD1b-GMM tetramer-negative cells sorted from PBMCs. The receptors here all came from an adult woman with latent tuberculosis.

The V gene is TRBV7-9, the J gene TRBJ2-3, with 8 bases lining up with TRBD1. Germline trimming cut 4 bases from V and 3 bases from J; bases unmatched to any gene: 9. This CDR3 has 16 residues. In germline, CDR1 is SEHNR, CDR2 FQNEAQ (reference sequence). CDR3 loop: CASSSYQGARTDTQYF. The CDR3 DNA is TGTGCCAGCAGCTCCTATCAGGGGGCGCGTACAGATACGCAGTATTTT.

In DNA, the CDR3 is TGTGCCAGCAGCTTGGGCGACATTACCTACGAGCAGTACTTC. It codes for CASSLGDITYEQYF. This sequence joins TRBV5-6 and TRBJ2-7, with D uncertain. The ends were cut back, 0 bases at V and 2 bases at J, with 9 bases in the middle. The germline V gene encodes CDR1 SGHDT and CDR2 YYEEEE. The CDR3 is 14 amino acids. Together with reference TRBV5-6 and TRBJ2-7, the CDR3 gives the full variable domain: DAGVTQSPTHLIKTRGQQVTLRCSPKSGHDTVSWYQQALGQGPQFIFQYYEEEERQRGNFPDRFSGHQFPNYSSELNVNALLLGDSALYLCASSLGDITYEQYFGPGTRLTVT.

The chain carries TRBV7-9 and TRBJ1-2; 8 nucleotides align to TRBD1. The CDR3 is made up of 15 amino acids. Germline V gives CDR1 SEHNR, CDR2 FQNEAQ (reference sequence). The V gene end was trimmed by 2 bases and the J gene end by 4 bases; junction bases not matched to a gene: 6. Here the CDR3 reads CASSLSGGRGYGYTF. The DNA of the CDR3 is TGTGCCAGCAGCTTATCAGGGGGCCGGGGCTATGGCTACACCTTC.

V and J are TRBV19 and TRBJ2-1; 11 nucleotides line up with TRBD2. Trimming removed 3 bases from V and 1 base from J; junction bases left unmatched: 2. The germline V gene has CDR1 LNHDA and CDR2 SQIVND (reference sequence). The CDR3 consists of 16 residues. CDR3 in amino acids: CASSIGLAGSYNEQFF. The CDR3 DNA reads as TGTGCCAGTAGTATTGGACTAGCGGGTTCCTACAATGAGCAGTTCTTC. Variable domain in full (rest from reference TRBV19 and TRBJ2-1): DGGITQSPKYLFRKEGQNVTLSCEQNLNHDAMYWYRQDPGQGLRLIYYSQIVNDFQKGDIAEGYSVSREKKESFPLTVTSAQKNPTAFYLCASSIGLAGSYNEQFFGPGTRLTVL.

The V gene is TRBV6-1, the J gene TRBJ1-6, with D possibly TRBD1 on 6 matching bases. The CDR3 runs to 13 residues. Trimming took off 7 bases at V and 9 bases at J, with 13 bases between the two ends. The germline V gene has CDR1 MNHNS and CDR2 SASEGT. The CDR3 spells CASKDRLPSPLHF. The CDR3 region has the DNA TGTGCCAGCAAAGACAGGCTACCTTCACCCCTCCACTTT.

The genes are TRBV4-2 and TRBJ2-5, with TRBD2 matching over 8 bases. Losses at the gene ends were 1 base for V and 7 bases for J; bases not matched to a gene: 17. Germline CDR1 reads LGHNA; CDR2 reads YNFKEQ. The length of the CDR3 is 18 residues. CDR3 in amino acids: CASSQAGGQVAAGGTQYF. The DNA of the CDR3 is TGTGCCAGCAGCCAAGCGGGAGGGCAGGTCGCTGCCGGAGGGACCCAGTACTTC.

The rearrangement uses TRBV6-1 and TRBJ2-3; D might be TRBD1 (5 bases). CDR1 and CDR2 (germline): MNHNS, SASEGT. The ends were cut back, 8 bases at V and 0 bases at J, with 15 bases in the middle. CDR3 length: 15 amino acids. The CDR3 DNA follows: TGTGCCAGCTCCGACAGCCACCCTAGCACAGATACGCAGTATTTT. It codes for CASSDSHPSTDTQYF.

V gene TRBV29-1 combines with J gene TRBJ2-2; TRBD2 aligns across 11 bases. Germline CDR1 is SQVTM and CDR2 is ANQGSEA. The ends lost 5 bases at V and 5 bases at J; junction bases unmatched: 4. The CDR3 has 14 residues. The CDR3: CSVMLAGGTGELFF. Here the CDR3 DNA reads TGCAGCGTTATGCTAGCGGGGGGAACCGGGGAGCTGTTTTTT.

The rearrangement links TRBV28 to TRBJ2-7; 10 nucleotides match TRBD1. The J segment lost 3 bases and the V segment lost 2 bases, leaving 19 bases of the junction unmatched. The CDR3 consists of 20 residues. Germline CDR1 reads MDHEN; CDR2 reads SYDVKM. The CDR3 spells CASSLRGGTGVGKIHYEQYF. CDR3 sequence (DNA): TGTGCCAGCAGTTTAAGGGGCGGGACAGGGGTTGGAAAGATACACTACGAGCAGTACTTC.

The CDR3 here is CASSLGHTSGYGYTF. As DNA, the CDR3 is TGTGCCAGCAGTTTGGGGCACACATCTGGCTATGGCTACACCTTC. The chain links TRBV28 to TRBJ1-2, with D tentatively TRBD1 (5 bases). Germline assignment: CDR1 MDHEN and CDR2 SYDVKM. The CDR3 contains 15 residues. V was shortened by 3 bases and J by 4 bases, with 15 bases between the two germline ends.

V usage is TRBV2 and J usage is TRBJ2-5; 10 nucleotides align to TRBD2. The CDR3 is 16 amino acids. V dropped 5 bases and J dropped 5; count of bases not matched to a gene: 11. Germline lookup yields CDR1 SNHLY and CDR2 FYNNEI. The CDR3, as DNA: TGTGCCAGCAGTAAAATCGCTAGCGGGGGTTCGGAGACCCAGTACTTC. Protein sequence: CASSKIASGGSETQYF. The entire variable domain, with the rest obtained from reference TRBV2 and TRBJ2-5, is as follows: EPEVTQTPSHQVTQMGQEVILRCVPISNHLYFYWYRQILGQKVEFLVSFYNNEISEKSEIFDDQFSVERPDGSNFTLKIRSTKLEDSAMYFCASSKIASGGSETQYFGPGTRLLVL.

This clone was counted a few times. The CDR3: CASSQQGFRNEQYF. CDR3 nucleotide sequence: TGTGCCAGCAGCCAACAGGGGTTTCGGAACGAGCAGTACTTC. The chain combines TRBV14 with TRBJ2-7; D might be TRBD1 (6 bases). V lost 2 bases, J lost 5 bases, and 13 bases lay in between. The CDR3 length is 14 residues. From germline, CDR1 is SGHDN and CDR2 FVKESK.

The chain is built from TRBV30 and TRBJ1-1; perhaps TRBD1 as D (5 bases). The V and J ends lost 3 bases and 1 base respectively, with 6 bases between them. The CDR3 is 12 amino acids. Germline lookup yields CDR1 GTSNPN and CDR2 SVGIG (reference sequence). The CDR3 DNA reads as TGTGCCTGGAGGACAGCGAACACTGAAGCTTTCTTT. This encodes CAWRTANTEAFF.

The V call is TRBV13, the J call TRBJ1-1, with TRBD1 matching 10 bases. The CDR3 has 14 amino acids. Germline V gives CDR1 PRHDT, CDR2 FYEKMQ (reference sequence). Germline trimming cut 2 bases from V and 6 bases from J; bases unmatched to any gene: 3. In DNA, the CDR3 is TGTGCCAGCAGCTTAAGGGGACAGGGGTCTGAAGCTTTCTTT. Translated: CASSLRGQGSEAFF.

The chain employs TRBV5-1 and TRBJ2-7; D remains unclear. CDR3 length: 13 amino acids. Germline CDR1 SGHRS, CDR2 YFSETQ. The V end was cut by 4 bases, the J end by 0 bases, with 8 bases between. CDR3 protein: CASSLHTSYEQYF. The CDR3 coding sequence is TGCGCCAGCAGCCTGCACACCTCCTACGAGCAGTACTTC.

The chain joins TRBV7-9 to TRBJ2-5, with 12 positions matching TRBD2. The germline V gene has CDR1 SEHNR and CDR2 FQNEAQ (reference sequence). J gave up 1 base and V 3 bases, and 3 bases lay outside the gene matches. This CDR3 is 16 amino acids long. In DNA, the CDR3 is TGTGCCAGCAGCTTCCTAGCGGGGGGGCTCCAAGAGACCCAGTACTTC. Amino acid sequence: CASSFLAGGLQETQYF.

This chain uses TRBV13 with TRBJ2-7, with D possibly TRBD2 on 5 matching bases. Between the trimmed V and J ends, which lost 5 bases and 4 bases, there was a span of 9 bases. Germline values: CDR1 PRHDT, CDR2 FYEKMQ (reference sequence). The CDR3 sequence is 12 residues long. The CDR3 loop is CASSVRGYEQYF. The CDR3 region has the DNA TGTGCCAGCAGCGTACGAGGGTACGAGCAGTACTTC.

This clone came up once. This chain joins TRBV15 and TRBJ2-7; 10 bases line up with TRBD2. CDR1 and CDR2 from the germline V gene are LNHNV and YYDKDF (reference sequence). The CDR3 is 15 residues long. V shed 0 bases and J 1 base; nucleotides not matched to a gene: 0. The CDR3 bases are TGTGCCACCAGCAGAGAACTAGCGGGGTCCTACGAGCAGTACTTC. This translates into CATSRELAGSYEQYF.

The CDR3 loop is CASSLRGLGGTANYEQYF. The CDR3 DNA is TGCGCCAGCAGCTTGAGGGGCCTAGGGGGGACAGCCAACTACGAGCAGTACTTC. The V gene is TRBV5-1, the J gene TRBJ2-7; D is possibly TRBD1 (7 bases). V dropped 1 base and J dropped 3 bases, with 23 bases sitting between them. The CDR3 runs 18 residues. Germline V gives CDR1 SGHRS, CDR2 YFSETQ.

The chain carries TRBV28 and TRBJ1-2; a weak D match, TRBD1 (5 bases). Trimming cost V 6 bases and J 8 bases, with 13 bases left between them. CDR1 is MDHEN and CDR2 is SYDVKM in the germline V gene. The CDR3 totals 12 residues. The CDR3 protein is CASRVRRDGYTF. CDR3 nucleotides: TGTGCCAGCAGGGTGAGGCGGGACGGCTACACCTTC.

V usage is TRBV5-4 and J usage is TRBJ2-7; D is perhaps TRBD1 (6 bases). Germline V gene data show CDR1 as SGHNT and CDR2 as YYREEE (reference sequence). V shed 4 bases and J shed 0 bases, with 11 bases lying between them. The CDR3 extends over 14 amino acids. In DNA, the CDR3 is TGTGCCAGCAGCCACAGGGTTGGCTCCTACGAGCAGTACTTC. It is translated as CASSHRVGSYEQYF.

This clone was seen just once. The chain combines TRBV9 with TRBJ2-5, with a possible D match to TRBD1 (5 bases). Near its end, the DNA agrees better with TRBJ2-7, so the J call may be wrong. Germline loops: CDR1 SGDLS, CDR2 YYNGEE. The CDR3 sequence is 15 residues long. CDR3 residues: CASSAAPDSHYEQYF. The CDR3 DNA is TGTGCCAGCAGCGCAGCACCAGACAGCCACTACGAGCAGTACTTC.

In this sample, this clone turned up once. V is TRBV7-2 and J is TRBJ1-2; D uncertain. The CDR3 has 13 amino acids. Germline V lookup: CDR1 SGHTA, CDR2 FQGNSA. The ends were cut back, 4 bases at V and 7 bases at J, with 13 bases in the middle. DNA of the CDR3: TGTGCCAGCAGCTCCGACCCACGCGGTGGCTACACCTTC. It translates to CASSSDPRGGYTF.

The chain carries TRBV19 and TRBJ2-7, with 7 positions matching TRBD2. V was pared by 5 bases and J by 2 bases, with 3 bases of the junction left unmatched. The CDR3 covers 13 residues. The germline gives CDR1 LNHDA, CDR2 SQIVND (reference sequence). CDR3 loop: CASSFGLAYEQYF. CDR3 coding DNA: TGTGCCAGTAGTTTTGGACTAGCCTACGAGCAGTACTTC.

The V and J genes are TRBV10-3 and TRBJ2-7, with a tentative D call TRBD2 (5 bases). The CDR3 is 16 residues long. The V end lost 3 bases, the J end lost 1 base, and 16 bases lay between the germline ends. Germline V gene sequence: CDR1 ENHRY, CDR2 SYGVKD. CDR3 amino acids: CAISERILGGSYEQYF. Written as DNA, the CDR3 is TGTGCCATCAGTGAAAGGATCCTTGGAGGTTCCTACGAGCAGTACTTC.

The chain joins TRBV6-1 to TRBJ2-7, with TRBD1 matching over 7 bases. The CDR3 sequence is 15 residues long. The trim removed 7 bases at V and 6 bases at J, leaving 15 bases unmatched. CDR1 is MNHNS, CDR2 SASEGT, per germline. CDR3: CASKIEGGAVFEQYF. In DNA form, the CDR3 reads TGTGCCAGCAAGATCGAAGGGGGCGCGGTGTTCGAGCAGTACTTC.